These 8 T cell receptor beta chains were all obtained from the same sample, sequenced in a study of T-cell reconstitution after alpha-beta-depleted transplantation in children. Using unique molecular identifiers, the investigators prepared the TCRbeta library. TCRdb re-called the PCR reads through MiXCR, storing one row per CDR3 protein. Among about 610,000 distinct CDR3 sequences listed, about 10% were seen once. Sequenced here: PBMCs from the stem cell graft donor, sampled from the stem cell graft. Source of these receptors: a human donor who donated a stem cell graft to a child with acute myeloid leukemia.

This clonotype was recorded only once. This chain uses TRBV28 with TRBJ2-3; 11 nucleotides line up with TRBD2. The CDR3 loop spans 18 amino acids. V shed 5 bases, J shed 3 bases, and the junction held 13 bases outside the gene matches. Germline V CDR1 and CDR2: MDHEN, SYDVKM. CDR3 sequence: CASSLDGELAGETDTQYF. DNA of the CDR3: TGTGCCAGCAGTCTTGACGGAGAACTAGCGGGAGAGACAGATACGCAGTATTTT.

This clonotype was detected many times. The chain uses TRBV12-3 or TRBV12-4 and TRBJ2-1, with D perhaps matching TRBD2 (6 bases). The CDR3 totals 13 residues. Trimming shortened V by 7 bases and J by 3 bases, and 10 bases separated the two germline ends. For the CDR3, the DNA is TGTGCCAGCACCGCGGACTACTACAATGAGCAGTTCTTC. It encodes CASTADYYNEQFF.

This clonotype was picked up many times. The rearrangement uses TRBV29-1 and TRBJ1-4; D is unclear. Trimming removed 2 bases at V and 3 bases at J, with 7 bases between. CDR3 length: 13 residues. Germline assignment: CDR1 SQVTM and CDR2 ANQGSEA. The CDR3 nucleotides read TGCAGCGTTGAACCCAGCCCTAATGAAAAACTGTTTTTT. Its translation is CSVEPSPNEKLFF.

This rearrangement joins TRBV7-8 to TRBJ2-1; 8 bases line up with TRBD2. The V gene's germline CDR1 is SGHVS and CDR2 FQNEAQ. CDR3 length: 17 residues. The V gene end was trimmed by 5 bases and the J gene end by 5 bases; junction bases not matched to a gene: 14. CDR3 nucleotides: TGTGCCAGCAGCCTACGGTCGAGCGGGAGACTCAACAATGAGCAGTTCTTC. It codes for CASSLRSSGRLNNEQFF.

As concerns this clonotype: The CDR3 does not end in the conserved phenylalanine or tryptophan, so this is likely a read error. This chain joins TRBV9 and TRBJ1-3, with TRBD1 as a possible D gene (5 bases). This CDR3 has 16 residues. Germline V gives CDR1 SGDLS, CDR2 YYNGEE. V lost 2 bases to trimming and J lost 7 bases, with 19 bases between them. The CDR3 region is CASSVSAREGGNTIYY. Written as DNA, the CDR3 is TGTGCCAGCAGCGTTTCCGCCAGGGAAGGTGGTAACACCATATATTAT.

The CDR3 bases are TGTGCCAGCAGCTACGGACAGGGGCGTGGGTATGGCTACACCTTC. Protein sequence: CASSYGQGRGYGYTF. The rearrangement joins TRBV12-3 or TRBV12-4 to TRBJ1-2, with 9 bases matching TRBD1. With 6 bases clipped from V and 5 bases from J, the junction kept 10 bases outside the gene matches. The length of the CDR3 is 15 residues.

The gene calls are TRBV23-1 and TRBJ2-7; 7 bases fit TRBD2. TRBV23-1 counts as an open reading frame of uncertain function. V lost 4 bases, J lost 1 base, and 13 bases stayed unmatched. The CDR3 contains 17 residues. The CDR3 DNA reads as TGCGCCAGCAGTCCTTGCCCTCTGACTAGCACATCCTACGAGCAGTACTTC. This translates into CASSPCPLTSTSYEQYF.

This clonotype was observed a few times. The rearrangement joins TRBV10-3 to TRBJ2-7; D is tentatively TRBD1 or TRBD2 (5 bases each). The V end was cut by 3 bases, the J end by 3 bases, with 12 bases between. This CDR3 has 14 amino acids. Germline-derived CDR1 and CDR2 are ENHRY and SYGVKD. CDR3 nucleotide sequence: TGTGCCATCAGTGACCGAGGGGCCAGCTACGAGCAGTACTTC. It yields the protein CAISDRGASYEQYF.